This T cell receptor (beta chain) was profiled in a study of cytomegalovirus exposure and HLA in healthy donors. This CDR3 is 17 amino acids long. Germline lookup yields CDR1 SGHNT and CDR2 YENEEA. Deletions cut 5 bases from V and 1 base from J, with 19 bases between. Use of 60 Vbeta and 13 Jbeta primers characterized the PCR. Using immunoSEQ multiplex PCR, the repertoire was profiled, and TCRdb retains in-frame clones only, with some absent. The sample contains fewer than 200,000 clones, approximately 80% of which appear only once. V gene TRBV11-3 combines with J gene TRBJ2-3; a weak D match, TRBD2 (5 bases). Sample: PBMCs. This clonotype was sampled from a woman aged 18-29 years in good health and CMV-seronegative. CDR3: CASSPPHGIQGTDTQYF. The CDR3 DNA reads TGTGCCAGCAGCCCACCCCACGGGATTCAGGGCACAGATACGCAGTATTTT.